This TCR beta chain was identified during a study of T-cell reconstitution after alpha-beta-depleted transplantation in children. This clonotype turned up a few times. Its matching antigen is unknown. Molecular barcoding with unique molecular identifiers was used for the TCRbeta library. MiXCR was run by TCRdb on the PCR reads, yielding one entry per CDR3 protein. Seen here are over 200,000 distinct CDR3 sequences, under 8.5% observed once, and the top ten hold 35%. Findings and caveats of the study: Among T cells one year after transplant, newly produced cells accounted for most counts and diversity. Expanded graft clones, several hundred of them, were reportedly the source of alpha-beta T cells about two months after transplant. Surviving recipient cells, namely T cells and thymic progenitors, were the source of high day-60 TCRbeta diversity in some patients.

The CDR3 covers 16 residues. Trimming took 6 bases from V and 0 from J; bases not matched to a gene: 7. This material consisted of PBMCs, mostly from graft donor cells, taken 360 days after TCRalphabeta/CD19-depleted stem cell transplant. The chain uses TRBV12-3 or TRBV12-4 and TRBJ2-1; TRBD2 aligns across 8 bases. This TCR came from a male patient aged 2 to 10 who had a stem cell transplant for acute myeloid leukemia, so the T cells may come from the graft donor. The CDR3 loop reads CASSLGGGSSYNEQFF. The CDR3 DNA is TGTGCCAGCAGCCTTGGCGGGGGGAGCTCCTACAATGAGCAGTTCTTC.